The T cell receptor (beta chain) described here comes from a study of T cell responses to AZD1222 COVID-19 vaccine. CDR1 and CDR2 from the germline V gene are GTSNPN and SVGIG (reference sequence). Trimming took off 3 bases at V and 1 base at J, with 7 bases between the two ends. CDR3 length equals 13 residues. This clone showed up just once. Here immunoSEQ multiplex PCR was the method, and the copy in TCRdb shows in-frame clones only, minus some. Among fewer than 100,000 clones, roughly 90% were seen once, and the ten largest hold 1.2% to 1.5%. This chain connects TRBV30 to TRBJ1-5, with D unresolved. This TCR was recovered from an adult who received the AZD1222 COVID-19 vaccine. This material consisted of peripheral blood, taken 28 days after the second AZD1222 dose. The CDR3 here is CAWRGGSNQPQHF. CDR3 DNA: TGTGCCTGGAGAGGAGGAAGCAATCAGCCCCAGCATTTT.